These 14 T cell receptor beta chains were sequenced from one sample in a study of blood T cell repertoires in COVID-19. Using immunoSEQ multiplex PCR, the repertoire was profiled, and TCRdb retains in-frame clones only, with some absent. This sample has about 200,000 clones, with roughly 80% found just once. Sequenced material: peripheral blood. The receptors come from an elderly woman with COVID-19, enrolled during active disease.

The rearrangement uses TRBV7-6 and TRBJ2-1, with a possible D match to TRBD2 (6 bases). The CDR3 has 16 residues. V was clipped by 3 bases and J by 4 bases, with 16 bases between them. Germline V gene data show CDR1 as SGHVS and CDR2 as FNYEAQ. The CDR3 protein is CASSLIRGTEYNEQFF. The CDR3 bases are TGTGCCAGCAGCTTGATTCGGGGGACGGAATACAATGAGCAGTTCTTC.

The genes are TRBV5-1 and TRBJ1-1, with D tentatively TRBD1 (6 bases). The V end was cut by 5 bases, the J end by 5 bases, with 16 bases between. CDR1 is SGHRS and CDR2 is YFSETQ in the germline V gene. CDR3 length: 14 amino acids. The DNA of the CDR3 is TGCGCCAGCAGTCCCCCCCTCCAGGGGACTGAAGCTTTCTTT. Protein sequence: CASSPPLQGTEAFF.

The chain uses TRBV3-1 (or the pseudogene TRBV3-2) and TRBJ2-1; D is unresolved. The CDR3 has 13 amino acids. The V gene lost 1 base and the J gene lost 8 bases, with 9 bases spanning the gap. The germline V gene has CDR1 LGHDT and CDR2 YNNKEL (reference sequence). The CDR3 nucleotides read TGTGCCAGCAGCCAAGGTCCCGTCCATGAGCAGTTCTTC. Its translation is CASSQGPVHEQFF.

V and J are TRBV6-5 and TRBJ1-4; no firm D call. Germline CDR1 MNHEY, CDR2 SVGAGI. The CDR3 is made up of 14 amino acids. Trimming pared 8 bases from V and 8 bases from J, leaving 18 bases between. CDR3 DNA: TGTGCCAGCGAACTCGGCGGCGTCGGAGAAAAACTGTTTTTT. Its protein is CASELGGVGEKLFF.

The chain uses TRBV23-1 and TRBJ1-5, with 10 bases that match TRBD1. TRBV23-1 is known as an ORF, though its function is uncertain. The V gene end was trimmed by 3 bases and the J gene end by 1 base; junction bases not matched to a gene: 3. This CDR3 contains 16 residues. The CDR3: CASSHEDRGSNQPQHF. CDR3 nucleotides: TGCGCCAGCAGTCACGAGGACAGGGGGAGCAATCAGCCCCAGCATTTT.

The rearrangement links TRBV12-3 or TRBV12-4 to TRBJ1-5; D uncertain. CDR3 size: 13 residues. V was cut by 4 bases and J by 3 bases, with 7 bases left in between. DNA of the CDR3: TGTGCCAGCAGTTACAGAATCAATCAGCCCCAGCATTTT. It is translated as CASSYRINQPQHF.

This rearrangement joins TRBV3-1 (or the pseudogene TRBV3-2) to TRBJ2-7, with D possibly matching TRBD2 (5 bases). V was pared by 1 base and J by 7 bases, with 8 bases between. Germline values: CDR1 LGHDT, CDR2 YNNKEL (reference sequence). The CDR3 length is 12 residues. The CDR3 is CASSQATGEQYF. The DNA of the CDR3 is TGTGCCAGCAGCCAAGCAACGGGGGAGCAGTACTTC.

The J gene is TRBJ2-5, the V gene TRBV10-3; possibly TRBD2 for D (5 bases). Trimming cost V 10 bases and J 3 bases, with 12 bases left between them. CDR3 length: 12 residues. Germline values: CDR1 ENHRY, CDR2 SYGVKD. CDR3 in DNA: TGTGCCACAAGGACTCGAGAAGAGACCCAGTACTTC. Protein product: CATRTREETQYF.

The chain carries TRBV5-1 and TRBJ2-5; the match to TRBD2 covers 11 bases. The germline gives CDR1 SGHRS, CDR2 YFSETQ. J was trimmed by 3 bases and V by 0 bases; bases with no gene match: 4. This CDR3 spans 16 amino acids. DNA of the CDR3: TGCGCCAGCAGCTTGGCGGATAGCGGGGGGGAAGAGACCCAGTACTTC. Translating it yields CASSLADSGGEETQYF.

Concerning this clone itself: This sequence may be a read error, since a much larger clone differs from it by one base. V usage is TRBV11-1 and J usage is TRBJ2-7; possible D gene TRBD1, 5 bases. This CDR3 contains 13 residues. V was pared by 1 base and J by 1 base, with 5 bases between. CDR1 is SGHAT, CDR2 FQDESV, per germline (reference sequence). The CDR3 DNA is TGTGCCAGCAGCTTAGGACAGTCCTACGAGCAGTACTTC. Its protein product is CASSLGQSYEQYF. The variable domain in full, with the rest retrieved from reference TRBV11-1 and TRBJ2-7, is EAEVAQSPRYKITEKSQAVAFWCDPISGHATLYWYRQILGQGPELLVQFQDESVVDDSQLPKDRFSAERLKGVDSTLKIQPAELGDSAMYLCASSLGQSYEQYFGPGTRLTVT.

Only one count was recorded for this clone. The J gene is TRBJ2-1, the V gene TRBV7-9; possibly TRBD2 for D (5 bases). Trimming removed 6 bases from V and 0 bases from J, with 12 bases in between. The CDR3 runs to 15 residues. CDR1 and CDR2 from the germline V gene are SEHNR and FQNEAQ (reference sequence). The CDR3 here is CASRLGSPSYNEQFF. The CDR3 DNA follows: TGTGCCAGCAGACTAGGGAGCCCCTCCTACAATGAGCAGTTCTTC.

The CDR3 here is CASSLASDSYGYTF. The CDR3 DNA is TGTGCCAGCAGCTTAGCTTCGGACAGCTATGGCTACACCTTC. The chain combines TRBV7-8 with TRBJ1-2, with TRBD1 as a possible D gene (6 bases). This CDR3 has 14 amino acids. V lost 0 bases, J lost 4 bases, and 9 bases lay in between. Looked up from germline, CDR1 is SGHVS and CDR2 is FQNEAQ. The entire variable domain, with the rest obtained from reference TRBV7-8 and TRBJ1-2, is as follows: GAGVSQSPRYKVAKRGQDVALRCDPISGHVSLFWYQQALGQGPEFLTYFQNEAQLDKSGLPSDRFFAERPEGSVSTLKIQRTQQEDSAVYLCASSLASDSYGYTFGSGTRLTVV.

The genes are TRBV11-2 and TRBJ2-3, with 13 bases that match TRBD2. Germline V CDR1 and CDR2: SGHAT, FQNNGV. The CDR3 consists of 16 residues. V lost 5 bases, J lost 6 bases, and 8 bases stayed unmatched. The CDR3 DNA follows: TGTGCCAGCAGCCTAGGACTAGCGGGAGACGGGGATACGCAGTATTTT. Translating gives CASSLGLAGDGDTQYF.

This chain joins TRBV3-1 (or the pseudogene TRBV3-2) and TRBJ2-2; 16 positions agree with TRBD2. Trimming took 4 bases from V and 5 from J; bases not matched to a gene: 10. This CDR3 region has 19 residues. Looked up from germline, CDR1 is LGHDT and CDR2 is YNNKEL (reference sequence). The CDR3 reads CASSRTGTSGRARTGELFF. CDR3 sequence (DNA): TGTGCCAGCAGCCGAACCGGGACTAGCGGGAGGGCCCGGACCGGGGAGCTGTTTTTT.